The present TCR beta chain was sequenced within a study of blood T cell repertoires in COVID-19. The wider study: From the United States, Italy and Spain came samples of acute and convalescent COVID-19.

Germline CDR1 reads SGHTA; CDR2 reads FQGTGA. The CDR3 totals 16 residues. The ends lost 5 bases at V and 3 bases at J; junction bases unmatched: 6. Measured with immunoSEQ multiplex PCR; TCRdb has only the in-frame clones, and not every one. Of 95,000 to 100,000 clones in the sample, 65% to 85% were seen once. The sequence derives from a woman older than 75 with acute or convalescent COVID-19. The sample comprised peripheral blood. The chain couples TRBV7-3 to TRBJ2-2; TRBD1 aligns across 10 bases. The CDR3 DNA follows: TGTGCCAGCAGCAACCGGGACAGGGGTGACACCGGGGAGCTGTTTTTT. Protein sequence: CASSNRDRGDTGELFF.